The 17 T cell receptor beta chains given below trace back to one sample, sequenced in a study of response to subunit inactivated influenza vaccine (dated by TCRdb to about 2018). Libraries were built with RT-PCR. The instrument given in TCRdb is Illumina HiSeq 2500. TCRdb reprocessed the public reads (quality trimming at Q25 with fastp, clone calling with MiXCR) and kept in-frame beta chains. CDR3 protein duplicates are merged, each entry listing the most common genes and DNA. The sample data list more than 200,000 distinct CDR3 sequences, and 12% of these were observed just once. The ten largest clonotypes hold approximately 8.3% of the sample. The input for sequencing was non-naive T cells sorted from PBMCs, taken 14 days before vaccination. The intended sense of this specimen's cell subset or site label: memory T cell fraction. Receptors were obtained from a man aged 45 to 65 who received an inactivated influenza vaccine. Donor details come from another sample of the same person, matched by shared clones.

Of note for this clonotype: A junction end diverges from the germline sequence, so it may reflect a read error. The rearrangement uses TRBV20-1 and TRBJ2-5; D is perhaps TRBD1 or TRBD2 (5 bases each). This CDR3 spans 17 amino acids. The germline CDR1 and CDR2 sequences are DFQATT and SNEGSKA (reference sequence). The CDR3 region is CCARAIEGRTWGETQYF. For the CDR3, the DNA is TGCTGTGCTAGAGCAATTGAGGGACGTACTTGGGGAGAGACCCAGTACTTC.

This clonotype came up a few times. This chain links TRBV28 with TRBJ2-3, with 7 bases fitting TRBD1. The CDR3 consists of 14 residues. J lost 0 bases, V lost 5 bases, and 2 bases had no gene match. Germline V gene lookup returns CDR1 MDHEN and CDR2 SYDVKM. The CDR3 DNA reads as TGTGCCAGCAGTCGACAGGGTAGCACAGATACGCAGTATTTT. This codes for CASSRQGSTDTQYF.

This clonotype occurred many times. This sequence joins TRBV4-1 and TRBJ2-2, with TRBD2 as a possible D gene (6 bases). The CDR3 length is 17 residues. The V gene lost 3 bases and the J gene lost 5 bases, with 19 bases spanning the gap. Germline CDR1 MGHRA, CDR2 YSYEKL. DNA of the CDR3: TGCGCCAGCAGCCAGAACCCCGGAGGGTGGGAGACCGGGGAGCTGTTTTTT. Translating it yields CASSQNPGGWETGELFF.

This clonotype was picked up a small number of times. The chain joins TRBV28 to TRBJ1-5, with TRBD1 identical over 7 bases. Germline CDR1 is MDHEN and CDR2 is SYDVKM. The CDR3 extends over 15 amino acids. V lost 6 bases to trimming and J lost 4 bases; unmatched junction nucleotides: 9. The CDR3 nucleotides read TGTGCCAGCAGCCGTTCCCAGGGGGGGAATCAGCCCCAGCATTTT. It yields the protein CASSRSQGGNQPQHF.

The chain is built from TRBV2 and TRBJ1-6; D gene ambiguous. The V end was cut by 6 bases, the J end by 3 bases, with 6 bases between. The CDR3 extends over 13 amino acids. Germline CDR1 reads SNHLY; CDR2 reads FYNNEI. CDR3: CASRASYNSPLHF. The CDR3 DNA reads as TGTGCCAGCAGGGCAAGCTATAATTCACCCCTCCACTTT.

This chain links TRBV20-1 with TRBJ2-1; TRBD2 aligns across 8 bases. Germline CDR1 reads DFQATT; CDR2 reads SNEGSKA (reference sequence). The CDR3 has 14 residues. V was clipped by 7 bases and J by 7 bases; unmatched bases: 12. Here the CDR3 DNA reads TGCAGTGTCATAGCCGAGCGGGGGAGGAATGAGCAGTTCTTC. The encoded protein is CSVIAERGRNEQFF.

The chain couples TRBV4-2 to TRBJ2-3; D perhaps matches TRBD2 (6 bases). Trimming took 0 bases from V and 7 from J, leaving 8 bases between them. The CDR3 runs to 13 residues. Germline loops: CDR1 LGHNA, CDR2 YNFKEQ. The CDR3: CASSQDRGNTQYF. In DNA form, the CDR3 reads TGTGCCAGCAGCCAAGATCGGGGGAATACGCAGTATTTT.

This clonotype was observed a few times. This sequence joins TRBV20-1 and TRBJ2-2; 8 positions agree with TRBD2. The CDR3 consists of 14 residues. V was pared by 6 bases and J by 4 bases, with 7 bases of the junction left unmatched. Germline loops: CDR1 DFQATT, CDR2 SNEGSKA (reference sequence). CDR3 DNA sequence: TGCAGTGCCGAGGTAGCGGGAAGCACCGGGGAGCTGTTTTTT. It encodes CSAEVAGSTGELFF.

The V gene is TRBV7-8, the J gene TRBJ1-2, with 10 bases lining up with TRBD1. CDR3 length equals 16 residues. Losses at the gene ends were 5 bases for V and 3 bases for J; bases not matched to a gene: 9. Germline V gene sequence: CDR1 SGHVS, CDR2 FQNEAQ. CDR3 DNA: TGTGCCAGCAGCCCCCGATGGGACAGGGGTGACTATGGCTACACCTTC. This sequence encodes CASSPRWDRGDYGYTF.

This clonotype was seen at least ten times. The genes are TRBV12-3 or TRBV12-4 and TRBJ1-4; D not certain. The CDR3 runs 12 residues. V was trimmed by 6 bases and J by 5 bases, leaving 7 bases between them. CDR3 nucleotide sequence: TGTGCCAGCAGGTTCCCGAATGAAAAACTGTTTTTT. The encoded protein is CASRFPNEKLFF.

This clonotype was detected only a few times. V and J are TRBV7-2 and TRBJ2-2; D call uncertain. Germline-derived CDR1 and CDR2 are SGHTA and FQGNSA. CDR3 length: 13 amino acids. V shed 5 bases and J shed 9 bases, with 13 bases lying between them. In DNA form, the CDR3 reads TGTGCCAGCAGCCCCAGCCAGAACCGGGAGCTGTTTTTT. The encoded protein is CASSPSQNRELFF.

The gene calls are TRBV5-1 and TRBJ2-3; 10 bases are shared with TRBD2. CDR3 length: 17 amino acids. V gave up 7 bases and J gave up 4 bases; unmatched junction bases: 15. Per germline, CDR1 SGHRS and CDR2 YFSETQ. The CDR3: CASHEAPAGGPADTQYF. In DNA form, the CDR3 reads TGCGCCAGCCATGAGGCCCCAGCGGGAGGGCCGGCAGATACGCAGTATTTT.

The CDR3 DNA follows: TGCAGTGCTAGATCTCCAGGGACGTACCCCTACGAGCAGTACTTC. Translating gives CSARSPGTYPYEQYF. The gene calls are TRBV20-1 and TRBJ2-7, with D perhaps being TRBD1 or TRBD2 (5 bases each). There are 15 residues in the CDR3. Germline V CDR1 and CDR2: DFQATT, SNEGSKA (reference sequence). Deletions cut 2 bases from V and 2 bases from J, with 16 bases between.

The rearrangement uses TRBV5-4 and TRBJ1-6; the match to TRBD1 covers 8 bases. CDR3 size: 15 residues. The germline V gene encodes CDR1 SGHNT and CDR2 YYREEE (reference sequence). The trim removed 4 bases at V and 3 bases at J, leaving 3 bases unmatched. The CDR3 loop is CASSRDRSYNSPLHF. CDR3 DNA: TGTGCCAGCAGCCGGGACAGGAGCTATAATTCACCCCTCCACTTT. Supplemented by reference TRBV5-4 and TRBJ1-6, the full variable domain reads ETGVTQSPTHLIKTRGQQVTLRCSSQSGHNTVSWYQQALGQGPQFIFQYYREEENGRGNFPPRFSGLQFPNYSSELNVNALELDDSALYLCASSRDRSYNSPLHFGNGTRLTVT.

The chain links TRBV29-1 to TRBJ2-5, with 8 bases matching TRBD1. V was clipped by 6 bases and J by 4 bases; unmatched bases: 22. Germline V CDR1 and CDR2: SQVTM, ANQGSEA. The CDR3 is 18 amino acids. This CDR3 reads CSVDPVGTGFGQRETQYF. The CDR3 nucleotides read TGCAGCGTAGATCCCGTCGGGACAGGTTTTGGTCAACGAGAGACCCAGTACTTC.

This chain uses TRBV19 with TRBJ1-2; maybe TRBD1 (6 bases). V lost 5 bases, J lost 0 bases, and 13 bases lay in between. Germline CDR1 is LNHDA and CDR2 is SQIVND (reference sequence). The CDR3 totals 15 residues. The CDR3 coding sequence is TGTGCCAGTAGTGGCGGCTGGACAGCTAACTATGGCTACACCTTC. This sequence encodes CASSGGWTANYGYTF. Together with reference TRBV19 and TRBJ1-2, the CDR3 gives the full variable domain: DGGITQSPKYLFRKEGQNVTLSCEQNLNHDAMYWYRQDPGQGLRLIYYSQIVNDFQKGDIAEGYSVSREKKESFPLTVTSAQKNPTAFYLCASSGGWTANYGYTFGSGTRLTVV.

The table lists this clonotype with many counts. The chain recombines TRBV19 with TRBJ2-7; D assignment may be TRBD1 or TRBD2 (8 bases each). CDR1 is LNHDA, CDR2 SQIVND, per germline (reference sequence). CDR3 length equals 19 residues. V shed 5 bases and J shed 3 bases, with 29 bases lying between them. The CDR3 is CASSPAGGLVKRGSYEQYF. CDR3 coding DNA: TGTGCCAGTAGTCCGGCAGGGGGCTTGGTCAAGCGGGGGAGCTACGAGCAGTACTTC.